The 11 T cell receptor beta chains below come from one sample, sequenced in a study of cytomegalovirus exposure and HLA in healthy donors. The study ran its PCR with 60 Vbeta and 13 Jbeta primers. The data were produced by immunoSEQ multiplex PCR, yet TCRdb's version contains in-frame clones alone and is incomplete. This sample yields fewer than 150,000 clones, of which about 83% are seen a single time; 2.5% to 3.5% belongs to the top ten. Sequenced material: PBMCs. The receptors originated from a woman between 40 and 55 years old in good health and CMV-seropositive.

V and J are TRBV4-3 and TRBJ2-1; 16 bases are shared with TRBD2. The CDR3 consists of 17 residues. With V trimmed by 1 base and J by 12 bases, 9 bases remained unmatched. Germline values: CDR1 LGHNA, CDR2 YSLEER. In nucleotides, the CDR3 is TGCGCCAGCAGCCAAGGAACCGGGACTAGCGGGAGGGCGGGGCAGTTCTTC. It translates to CASSQGTGTSGRAGQFF.

The chain has TRBV19 and TRBJ1-5; 7 nucleotides line up with TRBD1. This CDR3 contains 15 residues. The ends lost 6 bases at V and 2 bases at J; junction bases unmatched: 7. Germline V lookup: CDR1 LNHDA, CDR2 SQIVND (reference sequence). The CDR3 DNA is TGTGCCAGTAGGACCTCCACAGGGGGCAATCAGCCCCAGCATTTT. Its translation is CASRTSTGGNQPQHF.

V is TRBV15 and J is TRBJ2-7; 8 nucleotides agree with TRBD1. The CDR3 covers 16 residues. J gave up 6 bases and V 0 bases, and 10 bases lay outside the gene matches. CDR1 and CDR2 from the germline V gene are LNHNV and YYDKDF (reference sequence). The CDR3, as DNA: TGTGCCACCAGCAGAGATAGGGGGCAGGGGGCCCTCGAGCAGTACTTC. Translation gives CATSRDRGQGALEQYF.

A word on this clone: It is likely a read error, because the conserved phenylalanine at the end of the CDR3 is missing. This chain connects TRBV6-5 to TRBJ1-2; tentatively, D is TRBD1 (6 bases). Germline V gene sequence: CDR1 MNHEY, CDR2 SVGAGI. Deletions cut 6 bases from V and 7 bases from J, with 12 bases between. The CDR3 has 12 residues. The CDR3 protein is CASSKQGFGYTV. CDR3 sequence (DNA): TGTGCCAGCAGCAAACAGGGATTTGGCTACACCGTC.

The V and J genes are TRBV5-1 and TRBJ1-5; D remains ambiguous. Germline CDR1 reads SGHRS; CDR2 reads YFSETQ. The CDR3 extends over 13 amino acids. Trimming removed 0 bases at V and 4 bases at J, with 5 bases between. CDR3 DNA: TGCGCCAGCAGCTTGGAATCTAATCAGCCCCAGCATTTT. Translated, it gives CASSLESNQPQHF.

The CDR3 protein is CASSLFGGPQGNEQFF. CDR3 DNA sequence: TGTGCCAGCAGCTTATTTGGCGGGCCCCAAGGGAATGAGCAGTTCTTC. V gene TRBV11-2 combines with J gene TRBJ2-1, with D possibly matching TRBD2 (5 bases). Trimming took 2 bases from V and 7 from J, leaving 18 bases between them. Germline assignment: CDR1 SGHAT and CDR2 FQNNGV. The CDR3 consists of 16 residues. The full variable domain, with the rest looked up from reference TRBV11-2 and TRBJ2-1, is EAGVAQSPRYKIIEKRQSVAFWCNPISGHATLYWYQQILGQGPKLLIQFQNNGVVDDSQLPKDRFSAERLKGVDSTLKIQPAKLEDSAVYLCASSLFGGPQGNEQFFGPGTRLTVL.

This clone was seen once. The gene calls are TRBV7-9 and TRBJ2-5, with 11 positions matching TRBD2. The V segment lost 5 bases and the J segment 1 base; nucleotides outside the gene matches: 3. The CDR3 extends over 15 amino acids. In germline, CDR1 is SEHNR, CDR2 FQNEAQ (reference sequence). The DNA of the CDR3 is TGTGCCAGCAGCCGACTAGCGGGACTCCAAGAGACCCAGTACTTC. Translated, it gives CASSRLAGLQETQYF.

The V and J genes are TRBV7-9 and TRBJ2-7; D is possibly TRBD1 (5 bases). Trimming left V 10 bases short and J 0 bases short, with 19 bases between. This CDR3 has 15 residues. Germline values: CDR1 SEHNR, CDR2 FQNEAQ (reference sequence). Here the CDR3 DNA reads TGTGCCACCGCAGAAGGGGATGCGAGCTCCTACGAGCAGTACTTC. It is translated as CATAEGDASSYEQYF.

This clone was seen only once. The chain employs TRBV6-4 and TRBJ2-7, with 7 bases lining up with TRBD1. V was clipped by 4 bases and J by 6 bases; unmatched bases: 6. Per the germline V gene, CDR1 is MRHNA and CDR2 is SNTAGT. CDR3 length: 13 amino acids. The CDR3 protein is CASSVRQGVEQYF. The CDR3 bases are TGTGCCAGCAGTGTCCGACAGGGTGTCGAGCAGTACTTC.

CDR3 sequence: CASSTTGGMNYGYTF. The DNA of the CDR3 is TGCGCCAGCAGCACCACAGGGGGGATGAACTATGGCTACACCTTC. V usage is TRBV5-1 and J usage is TRBJ1-2; 8 nucleotides align to TRBD1. CDR1 SGHRS and CDR2 YFSETQ come from the germline V gene. With V trimmed by 4 bases and J by 2 bases, 7 bases remained unmatched. CDR3 length equals 15 residues.

DNA of the CDR3: TGTGCCAGCAGTGAAGCCAGGGGGCCGGATACGCAGTATTTT. Protein: CASSEARGPDTQYF. The chain links TRBV25-1 to TRBJ2-3; 8 nucleotides agree with TRBD1. The germline V gene encodes CDR1 MGHDK and CDR2 SYGVNS. V shed 2 bases, J shed 6 bases, and the junction held 4 bases outside the gene matches. The CDR3 length is 14 residues.